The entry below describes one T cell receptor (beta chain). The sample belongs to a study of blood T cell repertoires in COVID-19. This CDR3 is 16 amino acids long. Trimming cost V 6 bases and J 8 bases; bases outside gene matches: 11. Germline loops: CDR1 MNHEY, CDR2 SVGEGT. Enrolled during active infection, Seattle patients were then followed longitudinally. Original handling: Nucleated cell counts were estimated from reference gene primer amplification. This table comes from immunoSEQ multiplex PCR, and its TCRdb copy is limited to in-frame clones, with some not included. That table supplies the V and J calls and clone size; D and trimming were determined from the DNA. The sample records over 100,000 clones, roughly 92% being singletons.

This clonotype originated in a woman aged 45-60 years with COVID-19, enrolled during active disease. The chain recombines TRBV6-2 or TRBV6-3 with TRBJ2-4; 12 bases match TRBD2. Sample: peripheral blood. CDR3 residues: CASSRGLAGGEDIQYF. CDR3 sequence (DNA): TGTGCCAGCAGCCGGGGCCTAGCGGGGGGGGAGGACATTCAGTACTTC.